This T cell receptor beta chain was observed in a study of identical twins. Study outcomes and limitations: The models gave estimates that fell short of the out-of-frame TCR alpha sharing seen in monozygotic twins. Out-of-frame beta chain sequences displayed weaker excess sharing between twins. Donors were not followed over many years; analysis was cross-sectional.

Germline V gene lookup returns CDR1 DFQATT and CDR2 SNEGSKA (reference sequence). CDR3 length: 18 residues. TCRdb reprocessed the 5' RACE reads via MiXCR and lists one record per CDR3 protein. This repertoire shows roughly 570,000 distinct CDR3 sequences, 7.5% to 10% found once; its top ten account for roughly 3%. Worth noting for this clonotype: Its antigen is still unknown. The junction shows a germline mismatch at one end, possibly a read error.

The same sample was also used in a study of yellow fever vaccine responses in identical twins. That work contributes: On the reported evidence, twins' vaccine T cell responses seemed partly convergent and partly personalized.

The sample was PBMCs. V and J are TRBV20-1 and TRBJ2-7; 14 positions agree with TRBD2. This receptor was identified in a woman aged 18-30 years in good health. For the CDR3, the DNA is TGCTGTGCTAGAGAATCTTTCGGGACTAGCGGGGGCCCCTACGAGCAGTACTTC. As protein: CCARESFGTSGGPYEQYF.